The rows below give T cell receptor beta chains drawn from one sample of a study of vaccination and CD4 T cells after COVID-19. Each CDR3 protein is one row after TCRdb ran MiXCR on the PCR reads. The repertoire holds roughly 20,000 distinct CDR3 sequences, with 40% to 45% as singletons. No antigen has been assigned to these receptors. The source was CD4+ T cells from blood, cultured in vitro, collected before SARS-CoV-2 vaccination. These receptors all come from a human donor who received a COVID-19 vaccine. Both conserved end residues are part of each CDR3. A D gene is named only where the DNA matches it firmly. Some rows have no size entry. The others give once, few or many, or a class for an expanded clone.

d_call	v_call	j_call	clone_size	cdr3_nt	cdr3_aa
TRBD1	TRBV6-1	TRBJ2-3	NA	TGTGCCATCAGTGGCCGGGACAGGGGCTCTACAGATACGCAGTATTTT	CAISGRDRGSTDTQYF
TRBD2	TRBV5-1	TRBJ2-1	NA	TGCGCCAGCAGCTTGCCTCCTAGCGGGGGCCACAATGAGCAGTTCTTC	CASSLPPSGGHNEQFF
TRBD1	TRBV10-3	TRBJ1-1	few	TGTGCCATCAGTGTAGGGGCGTTAGGACAGGCCTTGAACACTGAAGCTTTCTTT	CAISVGALGQALNTEAFF
NA	TRBV12-3/TRBV12-4	TRBJ1-6	NA	TGTGCCAGCAGTCCAGTGGGAGCAAAGTCACCCCTCCACTTT	CASSPVGAKSPLHF
NA	TRBV12-1	TRBJ1-3	NA	TGTGCCAGCAGCTTTGTTTTGGGGACAGGTTCTGGAAACACCATATATTTT	CASSFVLGTGSGNTIYF
TRBD1	TRBV25-1	TRBJ2-7	NA	TGTGCCAGCAGTGAAGTCGGGACAGGGCGCAACGAGCAGTACTTC	CASSEVGTGRNEQYF
TRBD2	TRBV20-1	TRBJ2-5	few	TGCAGTGCTAGAGACCTGAGGACTAGCGGGGGGGCGGAGACCCAGTACTTC	CSARDLRTSGGAETQYF
NA	TRBV5-4	TRBJ2-4	NA	TGTGCCAGCAGCTTGTCTTGGGGGGCCAAAAACATTCAGTACTTC	CASSLSWGAKNIQYF
NA	TRBV6-1	TRBJ2-3	NA	TGTGCCAGCAGTGAAACTAGCTGGTTCACAGATACGCAGTATTTT	CASSETSWFTDTQYF
TRBD1	TRBV6-2/TRBV6-3	TRBJ2-5	few	TGTGCCAGCAGCAGTGACCGGGACAGGGTAGTTTGGACCCAGTACTTC	CASSSDRDRVVWTQYF
NA	TRBV24-1	TRBJ2-5	few	TGTGCCACCAGTGATTTGCAACGGGGCTTGGAGACCCAGTACTTC	CATSDLQRGLETQYF
NA	TRBV5-1	TRBJ2-5	NA	TGCGCCAGCAGCTTGGGGGGTCAAGAGACCCAGTACTTC	CASSLGGQETQYF
NA	TRBV30	TRBJ2-3	NA	TGTGCCTGGAGTGTATGGGGGGCCGACGGCACAGATACGCAGTATTTT	CAWSVWGADGTDTQYF
TRBD1	TRBV27	TRBJ1-2	few	TGTGCCAGCAGTTCGACCCGGACAGGGGTAAACTATGGCTACACCTTC	CASSSTRTGVNYGYTF
NA	TRBV12-3/TRBV12-4	TRBJ1-5	NA	TGTGCCAGCAGTCCAGACAGCGCCAGCAATCAGCCCCAGCATTTT	CASSPDSASNQPQHF
NA	TRBV20-1	TRBJ2-3	NA	TGCAGTGCTAGGGGCGAGCTTGGGCAGTATTTT	CSARGELGQYF
TRBD1	TRBV12-3/TRBV12-4	TRBJ2-7	NA	TGTGCCAGCAGATCCGACAGGGGACACGAGCAGTACTTC	CASRSDRGHEQYF
NA	TRBV20-1	TRBJ2-1	NA	TGCAGTGCTAGGGGTAGCGGCGGGTTAAGGCAGTTCTTC	CSARGSGGLRQFF
TRBD2	TRBV20-1	TRBJ2-1	few	TGCAGTGCTGCCCGTAGCGGGGGTTACAATGAGCAGTTCTTC	CSAARSGGYNEQFF
TRBD1	TRBV6-1	TRBJ1-1	few	TGTGCCAGCACCAAGGGACAGGGGAACAGCCCGAACACTGAAGCTTTCTTT	CASTKGQGNSPNTEAFF
NA	TRBV19	TRBJ1-1	few	TGTGCCAGTAGTGCCGATAGACAGGTGAACACTGAAGCTTTCTTT	CASSADRQVNTEAFF
NA	TRBV7-9	TRBJ1-5	few	TGTGCCAGCAGCAGAGGAGGGTATCAGCCCCAGCATTTT	CASSRGGYQPQHF
TRBD2	TRBV2	TRBJ2-2	NA	TGTGCCAGCCGACTAGCGGGGGACACCGGGGAGCTGTTTTTT	CASRLAGDTGELFF
NA	TRBV7-2	TRBJ2-1	few	TGTGCCAGCAGACAGGGAGGATACAATGAGCAGTTCTTC	CASRQGGYNEQFF
NA	TRBV19	TRBJ2-5	once	TGTGCCAGTAGTATAGATCTGGGGGAGACCCAGTACTTC	CASSIDLGETQYF
TRBD1	TRBV6-1	TRBJ2-7	NA	TGTGCCAGCAGGCAACCCGAGAGGACAGGCCACTACGAGCAGTACTTC	CASRQPERTGHYEQYF
NA	TRBV6-5	TRBJ1-2	NA	TGTGCCAGCAGTTCATGGTCAGGGGCGGCGGGCTACACCTTC	CASSSWSGAAGYTF
TRBD1	TRBV20-1	TRBJ2-7	large	TGCAGTGCTAGAGGTCACAGGGGGGACTACGAGCAGTACTTC	CSARGHRGDYEQYF
NA	TRBV27	TRBJ2-7	NA	TGTGCCAGCAGTTTAAAGGGAGGAGGCAGACCGCCCTACGAGCAGTACTTC	CASSLKGGGRPPYEQYF
TRBD2	TRBV20-1	TRBJ2-2	NA	TGCAGTGCTAGCAGGCAGATAGCGGGGGGGTTTCGGACCGGGGAGCTGTTTTTT	CSASRQIAGGFRTGELFF
NA	TRBV30	TRBJ2-7	few	TGTGCCTGGAGTGTACGCTATCAGGGAAATACCTACGAGCAGTACTTC	CAWSVRYQGNTYEQYF
NA	TRBV2	TRBJ1-2	once	TGTGCCAGCAGTGAGGAACAGATCTTCAACTATGGCTACACCTTC	CASSEEQIFNYGYTF
NA	TRBV2	TRBJ1-1	NA	TGTGCCAGCACTTATGAGGGGGGAATGAACACTGAAGCTTTCTTT	CASTYEGGMNTEAFF
NA	TRBV11-2	TRBJ1-4	few	TGTGCCAGCAGCTCCCGGAGGGGACCTAATGAAAAACTGTTTTTT	CASSSRRGPNEKLFF
TRBD1	TRBV24-1	TRBJ2-3	few	TGTGCCACCAGTGATAACAGGGGCCGCACAGATACGCAGTATTTT	CATSDNRGRTDTQYF
NA	TRBV25-1	TRBJ2-6	NA	TGTGCCAGCAGTGAATTTAGAGCGGGGGCCAACGTCCTGACTTTC	CASSEFRAGANVLTF
TRBD1	TRBV6-5	TRBJ1-1	few	TGTGCCAGCAGTTACTTGACAGGGGTCGTGAACACTGAAGCTTTCTTT	CASSYLTGVVNTEAFF
TRBD2	TRBV6-5	TRBJ2-3	NA	TGTGCCAGCAGTTACCCCCCTGGCGGGGGGGCCTCCACAGATACGCAGTATTTT	CASSYPPGGGASTDTQYF
TRBD1	TRBV27	TRBJ1-1	once	TGTGCCGCCAAACGGACAGGGAACACTGAAGCTTTCTTT	CAAKRTGNTEAFF
TRBD2	TRBV5-1	TRBJ2-1	NA	TGCGCCAGCAGCTTTCGGACTAGCGGGGGGTTCAAAAGCTCCTACAATGAGCAGTTCTTC	CASSFRTSGGFKSSYNEQFF
TRBD1	TRBV2	TRBJ1-5	NA	TGTGCCAGCAGTGAAGCGGGACAGGGTGGCCAGCCCCAGCATTTT	CASSEAGQGGQPQHF
TRBD1	TRBV7-2	TRBJ1-6	NA	TGTGCCAGCAGCTTGCTAGGGACAGCAAATAATTCACCCCTCCACTTT	CASSLLGTANNSPLHF